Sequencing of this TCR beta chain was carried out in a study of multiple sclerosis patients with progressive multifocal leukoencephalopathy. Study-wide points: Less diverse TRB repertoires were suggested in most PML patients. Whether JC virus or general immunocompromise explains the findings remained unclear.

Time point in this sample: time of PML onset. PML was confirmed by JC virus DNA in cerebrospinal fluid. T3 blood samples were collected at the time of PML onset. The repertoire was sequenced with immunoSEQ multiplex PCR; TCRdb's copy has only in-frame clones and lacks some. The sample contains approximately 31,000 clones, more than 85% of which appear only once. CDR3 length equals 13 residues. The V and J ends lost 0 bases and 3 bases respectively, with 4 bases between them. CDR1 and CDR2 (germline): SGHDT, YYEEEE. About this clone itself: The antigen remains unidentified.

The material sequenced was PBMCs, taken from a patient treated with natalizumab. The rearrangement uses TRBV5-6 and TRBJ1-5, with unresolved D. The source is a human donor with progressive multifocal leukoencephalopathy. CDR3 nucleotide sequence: TGTGCCAGCAGCTTGGGAACCAATCAGCCCCAGCATTTT. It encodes CASSLGTNQPQHF.